This TCR beta chain is from a study of blood T cell repertoires in COVID-19. The CDR3 is 13 residues long. Germline values: CDR1 MDHEN, CDR2 SYDVKM. The ends were cut back, 5 bases at V and 3 bases at J, with 11 bases in the middle. Assay: immunoSEQ multiplex PCR; the TCRdb copy retains only in-frame clones and omits some. The data show about 360,000 clones, with about 86% seen just once and around 3% held by the top ten. The sequencing input was peripheral blood. This sequence was found in a man younger than 40 with active or convalescent COVID-19. The J gene is TRBJ2-7, the V gene TRBV28; D perhaps matches TRBD1 (6 bases). The CDR3: CASSLQGYYEQYF. In DNA, the CDR3 is TGTGCCAGCAGTCTACAGGGATACTACGAGCAGTACTTC.